Sequencing of this T cell receptor (beta chain) was carried out in a study of blood T cell repertoires in COVID-19. For the study at large: The United States, Italy and Spain were the sources of the acute and convalescent COVID-19 samples. In each case, the material was cDNA or gDNA derived from T cells, B-cell-depleted T cells, or PBMCs.

CDR1 and CDR2 (germline): MGHDK, SYGVNS. V was clipped by 1 base and J by 0 bases, with 4 bases between them. The CDR3 totals 14 residues. Original data processing: For nucleated cells, counts were estimated from reference gene primer amplification. Clones were read by immunoSEQ multiplex PCR, and TCRdb kept only the in-frame ones, dropping some. V, J and clone size were drawn from that table, and D and trimming were deduced from the DNA. The sample carries approximately 170,000 clones, 70% to 90% recorded once. The chain recombines TRBV25-1 with TRBJ2-1; the D is unclear. The sequencing input was peripheral blood. The TCR was taken from a man older than 75 with COVID-19, enrolled during active disease. As DNA, the CDR3 is TGTGCCAGCAGTGAATGGAGCTCCTACAATGAGCAGTTCTTC. Residues: CASSEWSSYNEQFF. The full variable domain, rest sourced from reference TRBV25-1 and TRBJ2-1, is EADIYQTPRYLVIGTGKKITLECSQTMGHDKMYWYQQDPGMELHLIHYSYGVNSTEKGDLSSESTVSRIRTEHFPLTLESARPSHTSQYLCASSEWSSYNEQFFGPGTRLTVL.